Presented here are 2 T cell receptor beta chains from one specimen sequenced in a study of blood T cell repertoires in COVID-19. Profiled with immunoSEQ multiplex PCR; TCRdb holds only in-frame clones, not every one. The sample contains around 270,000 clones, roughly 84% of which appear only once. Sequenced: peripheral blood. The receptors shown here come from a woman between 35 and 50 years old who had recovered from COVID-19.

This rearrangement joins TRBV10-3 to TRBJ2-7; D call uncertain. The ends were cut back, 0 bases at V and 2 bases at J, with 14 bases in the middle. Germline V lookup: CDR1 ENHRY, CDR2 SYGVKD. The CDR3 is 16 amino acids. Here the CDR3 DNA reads TGTGCCATCAGTGAGTCGCAACTTCCGAGTGCCTACGAGCAGTACTTC. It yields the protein CAISESQLPSAYEQYF.

CDR3 residues: CASSLGQGRGQPQHF. CDR3 DNA sequence: TGTGCCAGCAGCTTGGGACAGGGGAGAGGACAGCCCCAGCATTTT. The V gene is TRBV5-5, the J gene TRBJ1-5; TRBD1 matches 8 bases. There are 15 residues in the CDR3. The J segment lost 7 bases and the V segment lost 0 bases, leaving 6 bases of the junction unmatched. Germline V gene lookup returns CDR1 SGHKS and CDR2 YYEKEE (reference sequence). The full variable domain, rest sourced from reference TRBV5-5 and TRBJ1-5, is DAGVTQSPTHLIKTRGQQVTLRCSPISGHKSVSWYQQVLGQGPQFIFQYYEKEERGRGNFPDRFSARQFPNYSSELNVNALLLGDSALYLCASSLGQGRGQPQHFGDGTRLSIL.